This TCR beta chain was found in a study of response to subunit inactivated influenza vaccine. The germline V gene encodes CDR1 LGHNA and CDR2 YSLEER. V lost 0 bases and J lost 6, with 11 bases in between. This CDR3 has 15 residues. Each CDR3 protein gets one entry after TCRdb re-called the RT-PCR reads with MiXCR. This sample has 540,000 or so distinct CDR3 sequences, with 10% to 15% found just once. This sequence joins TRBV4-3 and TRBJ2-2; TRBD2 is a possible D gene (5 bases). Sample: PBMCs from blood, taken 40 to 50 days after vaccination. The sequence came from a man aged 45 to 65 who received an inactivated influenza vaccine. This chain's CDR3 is CASSQDRDIPGELFF. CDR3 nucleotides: TGCGCCAGCAGCCAAGATCGGGATATTCCCGGGGAGCTGTTTTTT.